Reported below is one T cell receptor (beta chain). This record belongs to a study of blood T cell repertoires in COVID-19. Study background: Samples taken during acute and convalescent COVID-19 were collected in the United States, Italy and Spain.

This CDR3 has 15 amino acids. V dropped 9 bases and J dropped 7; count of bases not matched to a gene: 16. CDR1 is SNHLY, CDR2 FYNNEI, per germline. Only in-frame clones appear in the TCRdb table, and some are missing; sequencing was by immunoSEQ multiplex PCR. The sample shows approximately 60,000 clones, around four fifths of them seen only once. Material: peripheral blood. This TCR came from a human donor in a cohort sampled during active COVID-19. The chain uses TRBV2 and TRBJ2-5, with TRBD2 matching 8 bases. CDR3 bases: TGTGCCAGTGCGGGGGCCGGGGGGGGCCGTGGGACCCAGTACTTC. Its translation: CASAGAGGGRGTQYF.